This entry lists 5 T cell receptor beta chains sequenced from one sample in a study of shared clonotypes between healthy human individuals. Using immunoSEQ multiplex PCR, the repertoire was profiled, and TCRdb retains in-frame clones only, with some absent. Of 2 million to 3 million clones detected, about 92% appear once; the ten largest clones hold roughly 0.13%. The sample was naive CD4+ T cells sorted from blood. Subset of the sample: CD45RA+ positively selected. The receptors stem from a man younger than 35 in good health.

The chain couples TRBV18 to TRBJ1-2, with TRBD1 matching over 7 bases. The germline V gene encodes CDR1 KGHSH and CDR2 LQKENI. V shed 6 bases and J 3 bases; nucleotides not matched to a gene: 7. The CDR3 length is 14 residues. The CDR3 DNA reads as TGTGCCAGCTCTCTCGGGACAGTCGACTATGGCTACACCTTC. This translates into CASSLGTVDYGYTF.

In DNA form, the CDR3 reads TGCGCCAGCAGCTTGGCAGGACAGGATGGCTACACCTTC. Translation gives CASSLAGQDGYTF. V and J are TRBV5-1 and TRBJ1-2; TRBD1 matches 7 bases. Trimming cost V 0 bases and J 6 bases; bases outside gene matches: 2. In germline, CDR1 is SGHRS, CDR2 YFSETQ. This CDR3 is 13 amino acids long.

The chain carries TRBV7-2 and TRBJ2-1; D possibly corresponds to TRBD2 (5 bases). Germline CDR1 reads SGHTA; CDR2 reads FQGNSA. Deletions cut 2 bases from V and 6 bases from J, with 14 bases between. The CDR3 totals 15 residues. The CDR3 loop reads CASSLSASRSNEQFF. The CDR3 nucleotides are TGTGCCAGCAGCTTATCGGCTAGCAGGAGCAATGAGCAGTTCTTC.

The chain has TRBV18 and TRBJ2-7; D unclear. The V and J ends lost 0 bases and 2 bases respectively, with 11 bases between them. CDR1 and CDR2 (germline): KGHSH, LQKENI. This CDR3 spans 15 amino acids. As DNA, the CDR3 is TGTGCCAGCTCACCACCTGAGGACGGCACCTACGAGCAGTACTTC. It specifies CASSPPEDGTYEQYF.

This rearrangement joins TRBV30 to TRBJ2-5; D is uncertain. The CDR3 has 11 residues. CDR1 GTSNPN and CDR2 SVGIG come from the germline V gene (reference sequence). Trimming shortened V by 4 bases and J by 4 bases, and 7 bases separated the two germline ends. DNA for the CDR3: TGTGCCTGGATGATCAGAGAGACCCAGTACTTC. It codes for CAWMIRETQYF.